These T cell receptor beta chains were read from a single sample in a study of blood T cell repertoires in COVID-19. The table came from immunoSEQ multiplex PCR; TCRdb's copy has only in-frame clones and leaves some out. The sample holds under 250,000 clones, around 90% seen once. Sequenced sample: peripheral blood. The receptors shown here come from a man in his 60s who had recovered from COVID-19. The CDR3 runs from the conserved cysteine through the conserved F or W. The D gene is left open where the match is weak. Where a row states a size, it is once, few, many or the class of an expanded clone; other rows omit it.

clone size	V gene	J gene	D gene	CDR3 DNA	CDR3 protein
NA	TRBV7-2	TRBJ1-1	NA	TGTGCCAGCAGCTTGGGGGTGACGGGGAGGACTGAAGCTTTCTTT	CASSLGVTGRTEAFF
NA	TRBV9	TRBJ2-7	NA	TGTGCCAGCAGCAGAGAGGGAGGGGGGAACTACGAGCAGTACTTC	CASSREGGGNYEQYF
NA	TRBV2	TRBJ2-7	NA	TGTGCCAGCAGTGAAGGAGGAGGCCAGCAGTACTTC	CASSEGGGQQYF
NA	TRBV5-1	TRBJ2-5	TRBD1	TGCGCCAGCGGAGGGACAGGAAAAGAGACCCAGTACTTC	CASGGTGKETQYF
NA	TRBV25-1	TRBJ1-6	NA	TGTGCCAGCAGTGAAATGACAGGATATAATTCACCCCTCCACTTT	CASSEMTGYNSPLHF
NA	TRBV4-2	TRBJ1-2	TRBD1	TGTGCCAGCAGCTCCCACATCAGGGGGCGCAACTATGGCTACACCTTC	CASSSHIRGRNYGYTF
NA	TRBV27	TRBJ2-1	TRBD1	TGTGCCAGCAGTTTCCAGGGGGCTCAGCAGTTCTTC	CASSFQGAQQFF
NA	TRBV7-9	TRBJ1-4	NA	TGTGCCAGCAGCTTCCGACAGGCAACTAATGAAAAACTGTTTTTT	CASSFRQATNEKLFF
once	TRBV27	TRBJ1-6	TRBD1	TGTGCCAGCAGTAAACAAGGACAGGGGGTTAATAATTCACCCCTCCACTTT	CASSKQGQGVNNSPLHF
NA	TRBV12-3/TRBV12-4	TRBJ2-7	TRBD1	TGTGCCAGCAGTCGCCGGGACAGGGTGCAGCAGTACTTC	CASSRRDRVQQYF
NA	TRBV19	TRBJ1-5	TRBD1	TGTGCCAGTAGTATAGGAGGGGACAGGGGACGTCAGCCCCAGCATTTT	CASSIGGDRGRQPQHF
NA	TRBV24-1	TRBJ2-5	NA	TGTGCCACCAGTGACCCATCGGCCCAGGTACTGGAGACCCAGTACTTC	CATSDPSAQVLETQYF
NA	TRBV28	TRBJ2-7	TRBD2	TGTGCCAGCAGTTCTCCCGGGACTAGCGGGAGTAGCGAGCAGTACTTC	CASSSPGTSGSSEQYF
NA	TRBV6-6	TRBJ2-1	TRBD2	TGTGCCAGCAGTTCGGGACTAGGGTACAATGAGCAGTTCTTC	CASSSGLGYNEQFF
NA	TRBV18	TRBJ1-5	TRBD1	TGTGCCAGCTCATCAATGGGGACAGGGGGCAATCAGCCCCAGCATTTT	CASSSMGTGGNQPQHF
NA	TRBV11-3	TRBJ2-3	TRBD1	TGTGCCAGCAAGGGGGCGGGCACAGATACGCAGTATTTT	CASKGAGTDTQYF
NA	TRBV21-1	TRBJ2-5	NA	TGTGCCAGTCCGCAAACTTGGTACTTC	CASPQTWYF
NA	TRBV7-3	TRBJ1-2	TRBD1	TGTGCCAGCAGCTCCTCGGGACAGGCTGGCTACACCTTC	CASSSSGQAGYTF
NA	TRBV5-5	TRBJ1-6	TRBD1	TGTGCCAGCAGCCATCCATCCGGGACAGGGGCTCAGTCACCCCTCCACTTT	CASSHPSGTGAQSPLHF
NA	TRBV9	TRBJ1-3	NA	TGTGCCAGCAGCGTATCAGGGGTCTGGGGAAACACCATATATTTT	CASSVSGVWGNTIYF
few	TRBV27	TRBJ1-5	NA	TGTGCCAGTAAGGAATACAACAGGGACAATCAGCCCCAGCATTTT	CASKEYNRDNQPQHF
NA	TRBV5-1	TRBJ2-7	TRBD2	TGCGCCAGCAGCTTGGAGATAGCGGGAGCCTACGAGCAGTACTTC	CASSLEIAGAYEQYF
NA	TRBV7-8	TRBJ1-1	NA	TGTGCCAGCAGCTTACTCCCGGCCGGGTCGATGGCTGAAGCTTTCTTT	CASSLLPAGSMAEAFF
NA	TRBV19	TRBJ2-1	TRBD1	TGTGCCAGTAGTATTCTGGACAGGACCACCTACAATGAGCAGTTCTTC	CASSILDRTTYNEQFF
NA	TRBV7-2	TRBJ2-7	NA	TGTGCCAGCAGCTTTCTAAGCGCGAGCTCCTACGAGCAGTACTTC	CASSFLSASSYEQYF
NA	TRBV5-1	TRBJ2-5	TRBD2	TGCGCCAGCAGCTTCAGCGGGAGCGGGGGGCTGTCGGCCCAGTACTTC	CASSFSGSGGLSAQYF
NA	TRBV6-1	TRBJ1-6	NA	TGTGCCAGCAGTGAATACCCAGGGATTTCACCCCTCCACTTT	CASSEYPGISPLHF
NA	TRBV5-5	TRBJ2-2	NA	TGTGCCAGCAGCTTGCGGGGATCGAACACCGGGGAGCTGTTTTTT	CASSLRGSNTGELFF
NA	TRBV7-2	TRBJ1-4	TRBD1	TGTGCCAGCAGCTTAAGGGGGCAGGAAAAACTGTTTTTT	CASSLRGQEKLFF
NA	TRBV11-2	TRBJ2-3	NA	TGTGCCAGCAGCTTCCCGCGCGGGAAGGTTTCAGATACGCAGTATTTT	CASSFPRGKVSDTQYF
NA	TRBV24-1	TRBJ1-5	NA	TGTGCCACCAGTGATCATGTGGGAGGTCAGCCCCAGCATTTT	CATSDHVGGQPQHF
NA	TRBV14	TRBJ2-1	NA	TGTGCCAGCAGCTCAAAACCGGGAGCTCAATACAATGAGCAGTTCTTC	CASSSKPGAQYNEQFF
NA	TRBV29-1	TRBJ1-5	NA	TGCAGCGTAGGGGACTTGATTGGGCCCCAGCATTTT	CSVGDLIGPQHF
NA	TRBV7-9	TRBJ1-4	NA	TGTGCCAGCAGTCGGAGGGGTTCTAATGAAAAACTGTTTTTT	CASSRRGSNEKLFF
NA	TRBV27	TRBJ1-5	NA	TGTGCCAGCAGTTTTCGGGGGAATCAGCCCCAGCATTTT	CASSFRGNQPQHF
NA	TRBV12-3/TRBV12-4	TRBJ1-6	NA	TGTGCCAGCAGTTTCGGCGGGAATTCACCCCTCCACTTT	CASSFGGNSPLHF
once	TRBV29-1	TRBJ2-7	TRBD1	TGCAGCGTTGAAGATTCACAGGGGCTCGAGCAGTACTTC	CSVEDSQGLEQYF
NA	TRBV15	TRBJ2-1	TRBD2	TGTGCCACCAGCAGAGGTAGCGGGGGGAGGGATGAGCAGTTCTTC	CATSRGSGGRDEQFF
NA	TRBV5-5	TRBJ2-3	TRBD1	TGTGCCAGCAGCTTGGCAGGGGGATGGGCAGATACGCAGTATTTT	CASSLAGGWADTQYF
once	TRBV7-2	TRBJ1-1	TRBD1	TGTGCCAGCAGCGCTAACAGGGGGAACACTGAAGCTTTCTTT	CASSANRGNTEAFF
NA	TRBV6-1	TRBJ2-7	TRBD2	TGTGCCAGCAGTGAAAGGGTGATTGGACTAGACCTTCAGTACTTC	CASSERVIGLDLQYF
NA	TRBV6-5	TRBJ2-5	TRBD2	TGTGCCAGCATGAGGGGACTAGGGGTCCAAGAGACCCAGTACTTC	CASMRGLGVQETQYF
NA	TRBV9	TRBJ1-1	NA	TGTGCCAGCATCTCAGTACCCCCCTGGACTGAAGCTTTCTTT	CASISVPPWTEAFF
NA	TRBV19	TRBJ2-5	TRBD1	TGTGCCAGTAGTATCCGGACAGGGTATGGGGAGACCCAGTACTTC	CASSIRTGYGETQYF
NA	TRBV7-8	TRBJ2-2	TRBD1	TGTGCCAGCAGCCTGACCGGGACAGCCTTGAACACCGGGGAGCTGTTTTTT	CASSLTGTALNTGELFF
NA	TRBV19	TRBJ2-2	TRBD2	TGTGCCAGTAGAAGTACTCTAGCGGGAGGGCATCGGGCCGGGGAGCTGTTTTTT	CASRSTLAGGHRAGELFF